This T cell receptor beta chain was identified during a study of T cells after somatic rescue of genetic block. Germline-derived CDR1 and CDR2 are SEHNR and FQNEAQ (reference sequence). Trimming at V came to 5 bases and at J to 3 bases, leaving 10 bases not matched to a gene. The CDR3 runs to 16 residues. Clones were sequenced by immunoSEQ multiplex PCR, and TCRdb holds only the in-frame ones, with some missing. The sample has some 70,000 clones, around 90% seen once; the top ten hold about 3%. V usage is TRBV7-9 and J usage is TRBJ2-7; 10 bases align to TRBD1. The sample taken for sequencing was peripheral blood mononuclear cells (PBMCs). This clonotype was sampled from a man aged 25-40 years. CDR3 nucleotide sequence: TGTGCCAGCAGCCGAACTTTGACAGGGGGCATCTACGAGCAGTACTTC. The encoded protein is CASSRTLTGGIYEQYF.